The rows below give T cell receptor beta chains drawn from one sample of a study of OX40 agonist ivuxolimab in advanced cancers. Sequencing was performed with immunoSEQ multiplex PCR; in TCRdb, only in-frame clones are kept and a portion is missing. This sample has about 61,000 clones, with 86% found just once. The source material was CD4+ or CD8+ T cells sorted from blood, sampled in a trial of the OX40 agonist ivuxolimab. These receptors were obtained from an adult with an advanced solid tumor such as melanoma, head and neck, liver or kidney cancer. Both conserved end residues are part of each CDR3. Fields, in order: V gene, clone size, CDR3 protein. Only some rows state a clone size, as once, few, many or a class for expanded clones.

>TRBV6-1|-
CASSEGGQLPLGYTF
>TRBV6-5|-
CASSRQGPLGNTIYF
>TRBV6-4|-
CASSRDRWLGTGELFF
>TRBV7-8|-
CASSLDRTGDTQETQYF
>TRBV2|-
CASNRGVSVTF
>TRBV5-1|few
CASSLVGIYGNTIYF
>TRBV5-1|-
CASSLTAGTSNEKLFF
>TRBV4-1|-
CASSHILRRSREEKLFF
>TRBV4-1|-
CASSQDLGRSYEQYF
>TRBV18|few
CASSDSLGQPFF
>TRBV7-3|-
CASSLTSDGYNEQFF
>TRBV13|-
CASSLGRAIDTQYF
>TRBV20-1|-
CSARYAHEQYF
>TRBV5-4|-
CASSLYRLSGVSSYNEQFF
>TRBV2|once
CASRDSPGLGTEAFF
>TRBV5-6|-
CASSLSRVRQPQHF
>TRBV5-1|-
CASSHDTGVREQYF
>TRBV6-1|-
CASSTGGNYGYTF
>TRBV7-9|-
CASSLTGPETLHF
>TRBV7-2|-
CASSAAGGVWNSGANVLTF
>TRBV7-8|-
CASSPHPGGSAEAFF
>TRBV7-6|-
CASSLEGGRRYNEQFF
>TRBV7-2|-
CASSFGGSGANVLTF